A single sample is the source of the 7 T cell receptor beta chains below, sequenced in a study of T cells in Graves' hyperthyroidism and ophthalmopathy. Amplified regions were TCR beta CDR3 sequences from RNA transcripts. During a first-round RT-PCR of the TCR CDR3, the HTBI primer set was used. TCRdb processed the multiplex PCR reads anew with MiXCR; each CDR3 protein has one entry. Of around 540,000 distinct CDR3 sequences in the sample, 46% are singletons; the top ten hold roughly 8.2%. Sequenced input: peripheral blood or thyroid tissue (not recorded which). The receptors were sampled from a woman under 30 with Graves' hyperthyroidism.

V gene TRBV7-9 combines with J gene TRBJ2-7; no reliable D call. Germline-derived CDR1 and CDR2 are SEHNR and FQNEAQ (reference sequence). This CDR3 comprises 13 residues. Deletions cut 1 base from V and 5 bases from J, with 9 bases between. The CDR3 loop is CASSLGSPHEQYF. In DNA form, the CDR3 reads TGTGCCAGCAGCTTAGGGTCCCCCCACGAGCAGTACTTC.

This chain connects TRBV7-9 to TRBJ2-7, with 8 positions matching TRBD1. The V gene's germline CDR1 is SEHNR and CDR2 FQNEAQ (reference sequence). After removal of 1 base from V and 5 bases from J, the junction contained 4 bases not matched to a gene. The CDR3 consists of 14 residues. CDR3 protein: CASSLGPGGDEQYF. In DNA, the CDR3 is TGTGCCAGCAGCTTAGGCCCAGGGGGCGACGAGCAGTACTTC.

V and J are TRBV9 and TRBJ1-5; 7 bases map to TRBD1. The V and J ends lost 7 bases and 4 bases, in that order; junction bases with no gene match: 11. Germline CDR1 SGDLS, CDR2 YYNGEE. The CDR3 has 15 residues. CDR3 coding DNA: TGTGCCAGCTCGGAACAGGGGAACCAGAATCAGCCCCAGCATTTT. Its translation is CASSEQGNQNQPQHF.

About this clonotype: This clone may be a read error of a much larger clone one base away. V is TRBV29-1 and J is TRBJ1-1; D not resolved. The CDR3 spans 11 residues. Per the germline V gene, CDR1 is SQVTM and CDR2 is ANQGSEA. The CDR3 coding sequence is TGCAGCGTTGAGCCAGGCTCGAGAGCTCTCTTT. As protein: CSVEPGSRALF.

This clonotype was observed a single time. At one boundary the junction diverges from the germline segment, which might be a read error. The chain is built from TRBV11-1 and TRBJ2-5; TRBD2 matches 10 bases. Germline-derived CDR1 and CDR2 are SGHAT and FQDESV (reference sequence). This CDR3 region has 16 residues. The CDR3 loop reads CACNPSGRGDQETQYF. The CDR3 region has the DNA TGTGCCTGCAATCCGAGCGGGAGGGGAGATCAAGAGACCCAGTATTTC.

The chain is built from TRBV29-1 and TRBJ2-5; tentative D call: TRBD2 (5 bases). V gave up 5 bases and J gave up 4 bases, with 14 bases separating them. From germline, CDR1 is SQVTM and CDR2 ANQGSEA. The CDR3 sequence is 13 residues long. CDR3 amino acids: CSVYSRLTETQYF. In nucleotides, the CDR3 is TGCAGCGTTTACAGTCGACTAACAGAGACCCAGTACTTC.

This clonotype was picked up many times. This chain links TRBV15 with TRBJ2-5; D may be TRBD1 or TRBD2 (6 bases each). Germline CDR1 is LNHNV and CDR2 is YYDKDF (reference sequence). The CDR3 is made up of 17 amino acids. V shed 6 bases and J shed 0 bases, with 20 bases lying between them. This chain's CDR3 is CATSKSLQGRYQETQYF. Written as DNA, the CDR3 is TGTGCCACCAGTAAATCGCTCCAGGGGAGGTACCAAGAGACCCAGTACTTC. Based on the CDR3 plus reference TRBV15 and TRBJ2-5, the full variable domain is DAMVIQNPRYQVTQFGKPVTLSCSQTLNHNVMYWYQQKSSQAPKLLFHYYDKDFNNEADTPDNFQSRRPNTSFCFLDIRSPGLGDTAMYLCATSKSLQGRYQETQYFGPGTRLLVL.